A single sample is the source of the 30 T cell receptor beta chains below, sequenced in a study of immune evolution from preneoplasia to lung adenocarcinoma. TCRdb's copy holds only in-frame clones and misses some; the assay was immunoSEQ multiplex PCR. The data show about 6,300 clones, approximately 79% seen once. Sequenced: FFPE minimally invasive lung adenocarcinoma tissue. The receptor source for this set is a person aged 65-85 years with lung adenocarcinoma.

This chain links TRBV30 with TRBJ2-5; D gene ambiguous. Looked up from germline, CDR1 is GTSNPN and CDR2 is SVGIG (reference sequence). Trimming removed 6 bases from V and 5 bases from J, with 13 bases in between. This CDR3 spans 12 amino acids. CDR3 coding DNA: TGTGCCTGCAAGACCTTGGGGGAGACCCAGTACTTC. The encoded protein is CACKTLGETQYF.

This chain links TRBV11-3 with TRBJ2-7, with D maybe TRBD1 (6 bases). Trimming removed 5 bases from V and 4 bases from J, with 12 bases in between. The germline V gene has CDR1 SGHNT and CDR2 YENEEA. The CDR3 contains 13 residues. DNA of the CDR3: TGTGCCAGCAGCAGAGGACAGCAGTACGAGCAGTACTTC. Residues: CASSRGQQYEQYF. Based on the CDR3 plus reference TRBV11-3 and TRBJ2-7, the full variable domain is EAGVVQSPRYKIIEKKQPVAFWCNPISGHNTLYWYLQNLGQGPELLIRYENEEAVDDSQLPKDRFSAERLKGVDSTLKIQPAELGDSAVYLCASSRGQQYEQYFGPGTRLTVT.

CDR3 sequence: CASSLDLNTEAFF. CDR3 DNA: TGCGCCAGCAGCTTGGATTTGAACACTGAAGCTTTCTTT. The chain is built from TRBV5-1 and TRBJ1-1; no reliable D call. Trimming cost V 0 bases and J 0 bases, with 3 bases left between them. The CDR3 is 13 amino acids. Germline V lookup: CDR1 SGHRS, CDR2 YFSETQ.

The chain is built from TRBV29-1 and TRBJ2-5; D gene ambiguous. The V gene lost 1 base and the J gene lost 1 base, with 16 bases spanning the gap. CDR3 length: 16 amino acids. Germline CDR1 and CDR2: SQVTM and ANQGSEA. The CDR3 coding sequence is TGCAGCGTTGAAGGGGGATGGAGAGACATCCAAGAGACCCAGTACTTC. Amino acid sequence: CSVEGGWRDIQETQYF.

The chain links TRBV7-2 to TRBJ1-1; D not certain. The V gene's germline CDR1 is SGHTA and CDR2 FQGNSA. The germline V and J ends were trimmed by 5 bases and 7 bases, with 14 bases remaining between them. This CDR3 spans 13 amino acids. The CDR3 sequence: CASSAMRGFEAFF. CDR3 DNA: TGTGCCAGCAGCGCTATGCGAGGGTTTGAAGCTTTCTTT.

The chain employs TRBV12-5 and TRBJ2-2; D possibly corresponds to TRBD1 (5 bases). The V gene lost 1 base and the J gene lost 4 bases, with 13 bases spanning the gap. CDR3 size: 16 residues. Germline lookup yields CDR1 LGHNT and CDR2 FRNRAP. CDR3 sequence reads: CASGLGGHAGTGELFF. The CDR3 nucleotides read TGTGCTAGTGGTTTGGGTGGACACGCCGGCACCGGGGAGCTGTTTTTT.

The chain links TRBV28 to TRBJ2-7; TRBD2 matches at 8 bases. The V gene's germline CDR1 is MDHEN and CDR2 SYDVKM. The J segment lost 2 bases and the V segment lost 6 bases, leaving 6 bases of the junction unmatched. CDR3 length: 14 residues. Here the CDR3 DNA reads TGTGCCAGCAGCAGGGCGGGAGGTGCCTACGAGCAGTACTTC. This codes for CASSRAGGAYEQYF.

This rearrangement joins TRBV6-5 to TRBJ1-3; D uncertain. Per germline, CDR1 MNHEY and CDR2 SVGAGI. The CDR3 is 12 amino acids. Trimming removed 6 bases at V and 4 bases at J, with 7 bases between. CDR3 region: CASRGGGNTIYF. The CDR3 bases are TGTGCCAGCAGGGGCGGGGGAAACACCATATATTTT.

This chain links TRBV7-6 with TRBJ2-5; D tentatively fits TRBD1 or TRBD2 (5 bases each). CDR1 is SGHVS and CDR2 is FNYEAQ in the germline V gene. This CDR3 is 15 amino acids long. The V end lost 1 base, the J end lost 4 bases, and 13 bases lay between the germline ends. CDR3 sequence: CASSLGAGGGETQYF. The CDR3 DNA sequence: TGTGCCAGCAGCTTAGGCGCGGGTGGGGGAGAGACCCAGTACTTC.

The genes are TRBV2 and TRBJ2-3; the D is unclear. The germline gives CDR1 SNHLY, CDR2 FYNNEI. This CDR3 region has 15 residues. The V end lost 6 bases, the J end lost 1 base, and 14 bases lay between the germline ends. The CDR3 sequence: CASSVGRHGTDTQYF. In DNA, the CDR3 is TGTGCCAGCAGCGTTGGTCGACACGGCACAGATACGCAGTATTTT. Full variable domain (missing parts from reference TRBV2 and TRBJ2-3): EPEVTQTPSHQVTQMGQEVILRCVPISNHLYFYWYRQILGQKVEFLVSFYNNEISEKSEIFDDQFSVERPDGSNFTLKIRSTKLEDSAMYFCASSVGRHGTDTQYFGPGTRLTVL.

The V gene is TRBV13, the J gene TRBJ2-2, with D hard to call. Deletions cut 0 bases from V and 2 bases from J, with 7 bases between. CDR3 length: 15 residues. Per the germline V gene, CDR1 is PRHDT and CDR2 is FYEKMQ (reference sequence). The CDR3: CASSLGQANTGELFF. The CDR3 DNA reads TGTGCCAGCAGCTTAGGGCAGGCCAACACCGGGGAGCTGTTTTTT.

The gene calls are TRBV20-1 and TRBJ1-1, with a possible D match to TRBD1 (6 bases). Germline-derived CDR1 and CDR2 are DFQATT and SNEGSKA (reference sequence). This CDR3 is 11 amino acids long. V lost 6 bases to trimming and J lost 4 bases, with 9 bases between them. The CDR3 sequence is CSAGGGTEAFF. The CDR3, as DNA: TGCAGTGCCGGAGGGGGCACTGAAGCTTTCTTT.

A single count supports this clone. The chain uses TRBV28 and TRBJ2-7; possibly TRBD1 for D (5 bases). Deletions cut 6 bases from V and 0 bases from J, with 15 bases between. Looked up from germline, CDR1 is MDHEN and CDR2 is SYDVKM. The CDR3 is made up of 15 amino acids. The DNA for the CDR3 is TGTGCCAGCAGCACAAGGGGCCGAAGCTCCTACGAGCAGTACTTC. Translation: CASSTRGRSSYEQYF. Supplemented by reference TRBV28 and TRBJ2-7, the full variable domain reads DVKVTQSSRYLVKRTGEKVFLECVQDMDHENMFWYRQDPGLGLRLIYFSYDVKMKEKGDIPEGYSVSREKKERFSLILESASTNQTSMYLCASSTRGRSSYEQYFGPGTRLTVT.

The genes are TRBV9 and TRBJ2-1; D remains ambiguous. The CDR3 is made up of 13 amino acids. Between the trimmed V and J ends, which lost 0 bases and 7 bases, there was a span of 8 bases. From germline, CDR1 is SGDLS and CDR2 YYNGEE. In DNA, the CDR3 is TGTGCCAGCAGCGTAGACGGAACTAATGAGCAGTTCTTC. Protein product: CASSVDGTNEQFF.

The rearrangement links TRBV7-3 to TRBJ2-2; D possibly uses TRBD1 or TRBD2 (5 bases each). Germline loops: CDR1 SGHTA, CDR2 FQGTGA. The ends were cut back, 5 bases at V and 4 bases at J, with 14 bases in the middle. The CDR3 has 15 residues. In nucleotides, the CDR3 is TGTGCCAGCAGCCAAAATGGGGGTTCCACCGGGGAGCTGTTTTTT. Amino acids: CASSQNGGSTGELFF. Complete variable domain (other parts from reference TRBV7-3 and TRBJ2-2): GAGVSQTPSNKVTEKGKYVELRCDPISGHTALYWYRQSLGQGPEFLIYFQGTGAADDSGLPNDRFFAVRPEGSVSTLKIQRTERGDSAVYLCASSQNGGSTGELFFGEGSRLTVL.

The CDR3 bases are TGTGCCAGCAGCGTAGGATTCCGGAAGAATCAGCCCCAGCATTTT. As protein: CASSVGFRKNQPQHF. The chain uses TRBV9 and TRBJ1-5; D uncertain. Deletions cut 0 bases from V and 4 bases from J, with 11 bases between. The germline gives CDR1 SGDLS, CDR2 YYNGEE. The CDR3 runs to 15 residues.

This clone is hyperexpanded (1% or more). V gene TRBV5-5 combines with J gene TRBJ1-2; no clear D. The CDR3 spans 15 residues. Trimming took off 1 base at V and 5 bases at J, with 15 bases between the two ends. Germline CDR1 SGHKS, CDR2 YYEKEE (reference sequence). The CDR3 coding sequence is TGTGCCAGCAGCTTGCACTTAGAAGGGAGGTATGGCTACACCTTC. It codes for CASSLHLEGRYGYTF.

The chain employs TRBV6-6 and TRBJ2-2; possible D gene TRBD1, 6 bases. Germline CDR1 and CDR2: MNHNY and SVGAGI (reference sequence). The CDR3 has 13 residues. CDR3 nucleotides: TGTGCTATCCCAGGGGCTAGGACCGGGGAGCTGTTTTTT. Translation: CAIPGARTGELFF.

About this clone itself: The same CDR3 is also encoded by other DNA sequences in this sample. The V gene is TRBV4-1, the J gene TRBJ2-7, with D perhaps matching TRBD1 (6 bases). This CDR3 has 15 residues. V was shortened by 0 bases and J by 6 bases, with 15 bases between the two germline ends. Germline V gives CDR1 MGHRA, CDR2 YSYEKL. The CDR3 sequence is CASSQETGPLREQYF. DNA for the CDR3: TGCGCCAGCAGCCAAGAGACAGGACCTCTTCGCGAGCAGTACTTC.

The rearrangement uses TRBV2 and TRBJ1-1, with TRBD1 matching 10 bases. Per germline, CDR1 SNHLY and CDR2 FYNNEI. The CDR3 is made up of 17 amino acids. Germline trimming cut 2 bases from V and 4 bases from J; bases unmatched to any gene: 10. The chain's CDR3 is CASSETRTGGICTEAFF. For the CDR3, the DNA is TGTGCCAGCAGTGAAACCCGGACAGGGGGAATTTGCACTGAAGCTTTCTTT.

The table lists this clone with a few counts. The chain recombines TRBV9 with TRBJ2-2; tentatively, D is TRBD2 (6 bases). Deletions cut 4 bases from V and 4 bases from J, with 11 bases between. CDR3 length: 14 amino acids. The germline CDR1 and CDR2 sequences are SGDLS and YYNGEE. The CDR3: CASSIAAATGELFF. CDR3 sequence (DNA): TGTGCCAGCAGCATAGCGGCGGCCACCGGGGAGCTGTTTTTT.

This rearrangement joins TRBV6-6 to TRBJ2-7; perhaps TRBD1 as D (6 bases). Germline CDR1 is MNHNY and CDR2 is SVGAGI (reference sequence). Trimming stripped 6 bases from V and 2 bases from J, with 17 bases between. This CDR3 is 15 amino acids long. The CDR3 loop reads CASRSNQGQAYEQYF. DNA for the CDR3: TGTGCCAGCAGATCGAATCAGGGGCAGGCCTACGAGCAGTACTTC.

The chain uses TRBV18 and TRBJ2-7; D is possibly TRBD1 (6 bases). There are 17 residues in the CDR3. Deletions cut 1 base from V and 4 bases from J, with 20 bases between. CDR1 and CDR2 (germline): KGHSH, LQKENI. The CDR3 protein is CASSPRVGAGVRYEQYF. The CDR3 DNA follows: TGTGCCAGCTCACCACGGGTGGGAGCAGGGGTCAGGTACGAGCAGTACTTC.

This clone appeared once. V is TRBV5-6 and J is TRBJ1-5, with D uncertain. Trimming took 0 bases from V and 3 from J, leaving 7 bases between them. The CDR3 extends over 14 amino acids. Germline V gene sequence: CDR1 SGHDT, CDR2 YYEEEE. CDR3 nucleotides: TGTGCCAGCAGCTTGGGGGCAGACAATCAGCCCCAGCATTTT. Its protein product is CASSLGADNQPQHF.

This CDR3 is CASSVSEGLSYGYTF. The CDR3 bases are TGTGCCAGCAGCGTTTCGGAGGGGTTAAGCTATGGCTACACCTTC. The chain is built from TRBV9 and TRBJ1-2, with D maybe TRBD1 (5 bases). The germline V gene has CDR1 SGDLS and CDR2 YYNGEE. CDR3 length equals 15 residues. V lost 2 bases and J 4 bases, leaving 15 bases between the germline ends.

J is TRBJ2-1 and V is TRBV4-2; 12 bases agree with TRBD1. V lost 5 bases, J lost 7 bases, and 6 bases stayed unmatched. The CDR3 extends over 15 amino acids. Looked up from germline, CDR1 is LGHNA and CDR2 is YNFKEQ. The CDR3 protein is CASSAPGQGANEQFF. In DNA, the CDR3 is TGTGCCAGCAGCGCTCCGGGACAGGGGGCGAATGAGCAGTTCTTC.

This clone was detected a few times. The chain is built from TRBV7-2 and TRBJ2-1, with no clear D. Germline V gene sequence: CDR1 SGHTA, CDR2 FQGNSA. Deletions cut 1 base from V and 8 bases from J, with 12 bases between. There are 14 residues in the CDR3. CDR3 sequence: CASSLGNLGDEQFF. The DNA of the CDR3 is TGTGCCAGCAGCTTAGGGAACCTAGGCGATGAGCAGTTCTTC.

This rearrangement joins TRBV27 to TRBJ1-2; tentatively, D is TRBD1 (5 bases). V was clipped by 3 bases and J by 2 bases, with 7 bases between them. The CDR3 runs to 13 residues. Germline CDR1 is MNHEY and CDR2 is SMNVEV (reference sequence). CDR3 sequence (DNA): TGTGCCAGCAGTTTCGAGGGGAACTATGGCTACACCTTC. This sequence encodes CASSFEGNYGYTF.

The chain links TRBV9 to TRBJ2-7; a possible D gene is TRBD1 (6 bases). The V gene lost 3 bases and the J gene lost 5 bases, with 15 bases spanning the gap. The CDR3 has 14 residues. Per the germline V gene, CDR1 is SGDLS and CDR2 is YYNGEE. CDR3 bases: TGTGCCAGCAGCGCGGACAGAACCCTCCACGAGCAGTACTTC. It translates to CASSADRTLHEQYF.

This chain connects TRBV11-3 to TRBJ2-5; 7 bases map to TRBD2. The germline CDR1 and CDR2 sequences are SGHNT and YENEEA. V lost 4 bases, J lost 1 base, and 12 bases stayed unmatched. There are 17 residues in the CDR3. CDR3 amino acids: CASSSSYSGTTQETQYF. In DNA, the CDR3 is TGTGCCAGCAGCTCATCCTATTCCGGGACTACCCAAGAGACCCAGTACTTC.